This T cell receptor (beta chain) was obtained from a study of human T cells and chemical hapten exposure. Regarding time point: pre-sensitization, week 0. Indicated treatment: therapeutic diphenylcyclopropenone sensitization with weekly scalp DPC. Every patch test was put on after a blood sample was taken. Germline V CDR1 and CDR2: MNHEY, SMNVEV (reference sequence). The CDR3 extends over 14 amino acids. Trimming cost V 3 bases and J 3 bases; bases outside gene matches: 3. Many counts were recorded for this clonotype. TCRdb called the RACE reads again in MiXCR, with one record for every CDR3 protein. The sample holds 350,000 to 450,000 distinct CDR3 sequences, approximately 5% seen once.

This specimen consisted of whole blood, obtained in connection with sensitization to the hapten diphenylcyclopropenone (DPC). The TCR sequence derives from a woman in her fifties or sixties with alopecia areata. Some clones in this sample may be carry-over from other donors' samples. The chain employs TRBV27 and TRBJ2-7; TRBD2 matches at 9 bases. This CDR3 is CASSFSGRVYEQYF. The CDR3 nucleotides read TGTGCCAGCAGTTTTAGCGGGAGAGTCTACGAGCAGTACTTC.